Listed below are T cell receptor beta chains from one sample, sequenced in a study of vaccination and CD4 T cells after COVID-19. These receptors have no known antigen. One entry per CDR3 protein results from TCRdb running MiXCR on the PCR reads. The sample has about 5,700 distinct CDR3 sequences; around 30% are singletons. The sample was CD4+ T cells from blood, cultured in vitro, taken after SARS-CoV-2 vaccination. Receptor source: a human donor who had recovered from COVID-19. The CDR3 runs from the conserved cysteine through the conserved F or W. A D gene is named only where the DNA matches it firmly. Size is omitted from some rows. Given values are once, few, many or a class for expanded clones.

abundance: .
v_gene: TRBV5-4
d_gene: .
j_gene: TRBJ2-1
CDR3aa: CASSLVVSYNEQFF
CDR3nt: TGTGCCAGCAGCTTGGTAGTTTCCTACAATGAGCAGTTCTTC

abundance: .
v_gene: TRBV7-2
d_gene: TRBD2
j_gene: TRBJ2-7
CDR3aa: CASSLGGAGEQYF
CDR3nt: TGTGCCAGCAGCTTAGGCGGAGCGGGAGAGCAGTACTTC

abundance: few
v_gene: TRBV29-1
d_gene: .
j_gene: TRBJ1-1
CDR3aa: CSVALNTEAFF
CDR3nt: TGCAGCGTTGCGTTGAACACTGAAGCTTTCTTT

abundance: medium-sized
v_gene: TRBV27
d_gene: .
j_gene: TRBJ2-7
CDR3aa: CASGIDEQYF
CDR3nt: TGTGCCAGCGGCATCGACGAGCAGTACTTC

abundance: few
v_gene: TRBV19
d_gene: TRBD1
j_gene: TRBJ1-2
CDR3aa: CASSILRRDSYGYTF
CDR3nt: TGTGCCAGTAGTATTTTACGACGGGACAGCTATGGCTACACCTTC

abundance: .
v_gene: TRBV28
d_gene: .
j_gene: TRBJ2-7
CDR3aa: CASSSWPNRRPPYEQYF
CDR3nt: TGTGCCAGCAGTTCTTGGCCCAACAGGAGACCCCCCTACGAGCAGTACTTC

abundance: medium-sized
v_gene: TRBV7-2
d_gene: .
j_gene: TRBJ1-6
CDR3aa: CASSLGSGAWSPLHF
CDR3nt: TGTGCCAGCAGCTTAGGGTCCGGGGCGTGGTCACCCCTCCACTTT

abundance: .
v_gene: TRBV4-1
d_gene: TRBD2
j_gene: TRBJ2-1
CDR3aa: CASRSAGGPSYNEQFF
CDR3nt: TGCGCCAGCAGATCGGCGGGGGGCCCCTCCTACAATGAGCAGTTCTTC

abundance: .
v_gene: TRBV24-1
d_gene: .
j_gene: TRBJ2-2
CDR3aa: CATSELGPNTGELFF
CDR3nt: TGTGCCACCAGTGAGCTGGGCCCGAACACCGGGGAGCTGTTTTTT

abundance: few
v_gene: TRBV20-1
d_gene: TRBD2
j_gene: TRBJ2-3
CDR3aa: CSARGGSGGRAGDTQYF
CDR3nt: TGCAGTGCTAGAGGGGGTTCTGGCGGGAGGGCGGGAGATACGCAGTATTTT

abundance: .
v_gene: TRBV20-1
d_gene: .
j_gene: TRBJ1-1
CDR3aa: CSARDWAGNTEAFF
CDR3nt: TGCAGTGCTAGAGACTGGGCTGGGAACACTGAAGCTTTCTTT

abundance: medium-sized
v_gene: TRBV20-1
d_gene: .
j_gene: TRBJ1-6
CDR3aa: CSPTGGRTYNSPLHF
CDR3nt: TGCAGCCCCACCGGGGGGCGCACCTATAATTCACCCCTCCACTTT

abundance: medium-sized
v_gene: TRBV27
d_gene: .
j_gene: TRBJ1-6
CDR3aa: CASSLAGTGVGALHF
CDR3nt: TGTGCCAGCAGTTTAGCCGGGACGGGGGTTGGGGCCCTCCACTTT

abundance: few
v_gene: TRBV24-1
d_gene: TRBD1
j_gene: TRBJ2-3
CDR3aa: CATSVIRDSLTDTQYF
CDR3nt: TGTGCCACCAGTGTAATCCGGGACAGTCTCACAGATACGCAGTATTTT

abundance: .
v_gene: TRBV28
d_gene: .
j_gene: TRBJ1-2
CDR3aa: CASSSYANTGLRYGYTF
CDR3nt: TGTGCCAGCAGTTCTTACGCTAATACAGGGCTTCGGTATGGCTACACCTTC

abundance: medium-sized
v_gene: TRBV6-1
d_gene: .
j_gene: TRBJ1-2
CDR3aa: CASRLTESYGYTF
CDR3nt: TGTGCCAGCAGACTGACGGAATCCTATGGCTACACCTTC

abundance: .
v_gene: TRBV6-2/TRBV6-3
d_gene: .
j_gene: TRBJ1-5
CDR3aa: CASSPDISNQPQHF
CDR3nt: TGTGCCAGCAGTCCCGACATTAGCAATCAGCCCCAGCATTTT

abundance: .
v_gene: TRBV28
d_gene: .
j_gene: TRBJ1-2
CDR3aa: CASTHGSGINYGYTF
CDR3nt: TGTGCCAGCACCCACGGATCTGGGATCAACTATGGCTACACCTTC

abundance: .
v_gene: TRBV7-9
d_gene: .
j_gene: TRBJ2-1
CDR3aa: CASSPSGFGNEQFF
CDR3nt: TGTGCCAGCAGCCCCTCGGGGTTCGGCAATGAGCAGTTCTTC

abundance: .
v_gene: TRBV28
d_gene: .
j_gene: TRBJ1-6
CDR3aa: CASSYLRFSPLHF
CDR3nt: TGTGCCAGCAGCTATCTCCGCTTCTCACCCCTCCACTTT

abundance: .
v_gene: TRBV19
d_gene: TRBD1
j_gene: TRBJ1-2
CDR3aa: CASLTGGGGYTF
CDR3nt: TGTGCCAGTTTAACAGGGGGAGGAGGCTACACCTTC

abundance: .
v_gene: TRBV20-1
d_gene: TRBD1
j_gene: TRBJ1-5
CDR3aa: CSARWDSLENQPQHF
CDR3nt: TGCAGTGCTAGATGGGACAGCCTGGAAAATCAGCCCCAGCATTTT

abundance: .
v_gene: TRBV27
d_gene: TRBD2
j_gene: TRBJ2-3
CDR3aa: CASSFLGLAGSTDTQYF
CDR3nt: TGTGCCAGCAGTTTCCTTGGACTAGCGGGGAGCACAGATACGCAGTATTTT

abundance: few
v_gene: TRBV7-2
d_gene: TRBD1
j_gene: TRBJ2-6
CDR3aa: CASSAPGTGGSGANVLTF
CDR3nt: TGTGCCAGCAGCGCTCCTGGGACAGGGGGCTCTGGGGCCAACGTCCTGACTTTC

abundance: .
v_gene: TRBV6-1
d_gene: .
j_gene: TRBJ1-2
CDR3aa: CASSEAGGASYGYTF
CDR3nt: TGTGCCAGCAGTGAAGCAGGAGGGGCCAGCTATGGCTACACCTTC

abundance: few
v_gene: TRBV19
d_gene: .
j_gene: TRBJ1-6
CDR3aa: CASSITGFDSPLHF
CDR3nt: TGTGCCAGTAGTATAACCGGGTTCGATTCACCCCTCCACTTT

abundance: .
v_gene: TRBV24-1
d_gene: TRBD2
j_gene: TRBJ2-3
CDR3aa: CATSETTSGTDTQYF
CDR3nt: TGTGCCACCAGTGAAACGACTAGCGGCACAGATACGCAGTATTTT

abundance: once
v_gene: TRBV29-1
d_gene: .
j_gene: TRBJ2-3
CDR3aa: CSSTTRATDTQYF
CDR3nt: TGCAGCTCCACCACCCGGGCCACAGATACGCAGTATTTT

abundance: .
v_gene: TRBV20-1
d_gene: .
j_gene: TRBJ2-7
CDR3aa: CSAEEGALGEQYF
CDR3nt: TGCAGTGCCGAGGAAGGGGCTTTAGGGGAGCAGTACTTC

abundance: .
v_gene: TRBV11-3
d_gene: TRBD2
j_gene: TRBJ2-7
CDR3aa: CASTEGTSGGRGQYF
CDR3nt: TGTGCCAGCACAGAAGGGACTAGCGGGGGCCGCGGGCAGTACTTC